A selection of T cell receptor beta chains follows, all from one sample in a study of breast tumors, draining lymph nodes, adjacent tissues. One entry per CDR3 protein results from TCRdb running MiXCR on the multiplex PCR reads. The sample yields approximately 250,000 distinct CDR3 sequences, about 34% seen once. Sequenced input: axillary lymph node tissue. All receptors derive from a female donor with breast cancer. Some clones in this sample may be carry-over from other donors' samples. The CDR3 runs from the conserved cysteine through the conserved F or W. A D gene is named only where the DNA matches it firmly. Size is stated for part of the rows, as once, few or many counts, or as a class when the clone is expanded.

j_gene: TRBJ1-5; v_gene: TRBV2; d_gene: NA; abundance: many; CDR3nt: TGTGCCAGCAGTGAAGCCCACGGGAGGAATCAGCCCCAGCATTTT; CDR3aa: CASSEAHGRNQPQHF
j_gene: TRBJ1-6; v_gene: TRBV2; d_gene: NA; abundance: NA; CDR3nt: TGTGCCAGCAGTGAGGACAGCTTTAATTCACCCCTCCACTTT; CDR3aa: CASSEDSFNSPLHF
j_gene: TRBJ1-5; v_gene: TRBV5-1; d_gene: NA; abundance: many; CDR3nt: TGCGCCAGCAGCTTGGGGGCAGTTGATCAGCCCCAGCATTTT; CDR3aa: CASSLGAVDQPQHF
j_gene: TRBJ1-2; v_gene: TRBV2; d_gene: NA; abundance: NA; CDR3nt: TGTGCCAGCAGTACACCTACCGGGACCCACGCGGGTGGCTACACCTTC; CDR3aa: CASSTPTGTHAGGYTF
j_gene: TRBJ2-5; v_gene: TRBV12-3/TRBV12-4; d_gene: TRBD2; abundance: NA; CDR3nt: TGTGCCAGCAGTTCCTCCAGCGGGACCCTCAGGGAGACCCAGTACTTC; CDR3aa: CASSSSSGTLRETQYF
j_gene: TRBJ2-3; v_gene: TRBV11-2; d_gene: TRBD1; abundance: NA; CDR3nt: TGTGCCAGTAGTGGGACAGGTATCACAGATACGCAGTATTTT; CDR3aa: CASSGTGITDTQYF
j_gene: TRBJ1-6; v_gene: TRBV28; d_gene: NA; abundance: once; CDR3nt: TGTGCCAGCAGCCAGCTCGCCTCGGGCTATAATTCACCCCTCCACTTT; CDR3aa: CASSQLASGYNSPLHF
j_gene: TRBJ1-2; v_gene: TRBV6-2/TRBV6-3; d_gene: NA; abundance: few; CDR3nt: TGTGCCAGCAGTTACTCGGCCGGGGTCGGCTACACCTTC; CDR3aa: CASSYSAGVGYTF
j_gene: TRBJ1-5; v_gene: TRBV5-6; d_gene: NA; abundance: many; CDR3nt: TGTGCCAGCAGCTCTGGTCCTAGCAATCAGCCCCAGCATTTT; CDR3aa: CASSSGPSNQPQHF
j_gene: TRBJ2-3; v_gene: TRBV30; d_gene: NA; abundance: NA; CDR3nt: TGTGCCTGGAGTAAAGGAAACACAGATACGCAGTATTTT; CDR3aa: CAWSKGNTDTQYF
j_gene: TRBJ2-5; v_gene: TRBV3-1; d_gene: NA; abundance: many; CDR3nt: TGTGCCAGCAGCCCCCTACCTAGCGTCCGGGAGACCCAGTACTTC; CDR3aa: CASSPLPSVRETQYF
j_gene: TRBJ1-4; v_gene: TRBV18; d_gene: NA; abundance: few; CDR3nt: TGTGCCAGCTCACGATGGACCCCTGCAACTAATGAAAAACTGTTTTTT; CDR3aa: CASSRWTPATNEKLFF
j_gene: TRBJ2-3; v_gene: TRBV7-6; d_gene: NA; abundance: NA; CDR3nt: TGTGCCAGCAGCTTAAACAGGGCCTACAATGAGCAGTATTTT; CDR3aa: CASSLNRAYNEQYF
j_gene: TRBJ2-2; v_gene: TRBV6-5; d_gene: TRBD1; abundance: once; CDR3nt: TGTGCCAGCAGTCACCGCGGGACAGGCATCTTGAACACCGGGGAGCTGTTTTTT; CDR3aa: CASSHRGTGILNTGELFF
j_gene: TRBJ2-5; v_gene: TRBV7-2; d_gene: TRBD2; abundance: few; CDR3nt: TGTGCCAGCAGCTCCCCTAGCGGGGGGCCGGCAGAGACCCAGTACTTC; CDR3aa: CASSSPSGGPAETQYF
j_gene: TRBJ1-5; v_gene: TRBV12-5; d_gene: TRBD1; abundance: NA; CDR3nt: TGTGCTAGTGGTTTGGTACTACAGGGGGCATTCCAGCCCCAGCATTTT; CDR3aa: CASGLVLQGAFQPQHF
j_gene: TRBJ2-7; v_gene: TRBV18; d_gene: NA; abundance: many; CDR3nt: TGTGCCAGCTCACCCGATTTGACAGACCACGAGCAGTACTTC; CDR3aa: CASSPDLTDHEQYF
j_gene: TRBJ1-4; v_gene: TRBV9; d_gene: NA; abundance: many; CDR3nt: TGTGCCAGCAGCGTAGGTTTTCAGGCAAATGAAAAACTGTTTTTT; CDR3aa: CASSVGFQANEKLFF
j_gene: TRBJ1-4; v_gene: TRBV20-1; d_gene: NA; abundance: many; CDR3nt: TGCAGTGCCCCAGATGGTGGGGCTGAAAAACTGTTTTTT; CDR3aa: CSAPDGGAEKLFF
j_gene: TRBJ2-3; v_gene: TRBV4-2; d_gene: NA; abundance: many; CDR3nt: TGTGCCAGCAGCCAAGACCAGTGGGGAAGGAGGGATACGCAGTATTTT; CDR3aa: CASSQDQWGRRDTQYF
j_gene: TRBJ2-1; v_gene: TRBV2; d_gene: NA; abundance: NA; CDR3nt: TGTGCCAGCGGACAGTCAAGCTCCTACAATGAGCAGTTCTTC; CDR3aa: CASGQSSSYNEQFF
j_gene: TRBJ2-7; v_gene: TRBV18; d_gene: TRBD1; abundance: few; CDR3nt: TGTGCCAGCTCACTACAAACCGGGACAGGGGGATACGAGCAGTACTTC; CDR3aa: CASSLQTGTGGYEQYF
j_gene: TRBJ2-1; v_gene: TRBV25-1; d_gene: TRBD1; abundance: many; CDR3nt: TGTGCCAGCAGTGCACACAGGGGGCAAGGTTACAATGAGCAGTTCTTC; CDR3aa: CASSAHRGQGYNEQFF
j_gene: TRBJ2-1; v_gene: TRBV7-3; d_gene: TRBD1; abundance: many; CDR3nt: TGTGCCAGCAGCCGCCGACAGGGGGGACCCTACAATGAGCAGTTCTTC; CDR3aa: CASSRRQGGPYNEQFF
j_gene: TRBJ1-5; v_gene: TRBV20-1; d_gene: NA; abundance: NA; CDR3nt: TGCAGTGCTTCTCTGCCCCAGCATTTT; CDR3aa: CSASLPQHF
j_gene: TRBJ2-7; v_gene: TRBV7-8; d_gene: NA; abundance: many; CDR3nt: TGTGCCAGCAGCTTATTCACGAGTAACGAGCAGTACTTC; CDR3aa: CASSLFTSNEQYF